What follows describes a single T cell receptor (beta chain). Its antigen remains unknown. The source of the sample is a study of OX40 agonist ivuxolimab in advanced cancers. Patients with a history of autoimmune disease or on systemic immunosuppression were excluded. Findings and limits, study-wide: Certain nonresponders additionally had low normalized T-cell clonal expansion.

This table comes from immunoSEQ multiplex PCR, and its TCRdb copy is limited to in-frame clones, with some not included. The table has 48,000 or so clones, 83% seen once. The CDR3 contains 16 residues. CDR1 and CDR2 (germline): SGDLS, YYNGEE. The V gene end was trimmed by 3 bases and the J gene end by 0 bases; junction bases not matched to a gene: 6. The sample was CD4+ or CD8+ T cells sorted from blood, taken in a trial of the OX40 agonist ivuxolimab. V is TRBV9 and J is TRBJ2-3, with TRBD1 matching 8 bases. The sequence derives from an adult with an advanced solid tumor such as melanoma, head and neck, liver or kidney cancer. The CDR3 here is CASSEQGVRSTDTQYF. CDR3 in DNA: TGTGCCAGCAGCGAACAGGGGGTTCGTAGCACAGATACGCAGTATTTT. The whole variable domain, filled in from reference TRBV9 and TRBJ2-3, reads DSGVTQTPKHLITATGQRVTLRCSPRSGDLSVYWYQQSLDQGLQFLIQYYNGEERAKGNILERFSAQQFPDLHSELNLSSLELGDSALYFCASSEQGVRSTDTQYFGPGTRLTVL.